Given below is one TCR beta chain in context. Its antigen is not known. This record comes from a study of shared clonotypes between healthy human individuals. Study observations and caveats: When compared with the clonotypes that were shared by all four sorted-subset donors, the non-shared clonotypes turned out to have lower generation probabilities. A generally larger estimated richness was seen in naive subsets than in memory subsets.

CDR1 MGHDK and CDR2 SYGVNS come from the germline V gene. The V gene lost 3 bases and the J gene lost 3 bases, with 15 bases spanning the gap. CDR3 size: 15 residues. Investigators spread the genomic DNA of each subset evenly over several immunoSEQ plates. Only in-frame clones appear in the TCRdb table, and some are missing; sequencing was by immunoSEQ multiplex PCR. Of millions of clones in the sample, 85% to 95% are singletons; the top ten hold 0.13%. The clonotype was recovered from a young man in good health. The sample was naive CD4+ T cells sorted from blood. Subset defined: CD45RA+ positively selected. The rearrangement joins TRBV25-1 to TRBJ2-7; D might be TRBD2 (5 bases). CDR3 amino acids: CASSDLALGLYEQYF. The CDR3 DNA follows: TGTGCCAGCAGTGATCTGGCCTTAGGACTCTACGAGCAGTACTTC.